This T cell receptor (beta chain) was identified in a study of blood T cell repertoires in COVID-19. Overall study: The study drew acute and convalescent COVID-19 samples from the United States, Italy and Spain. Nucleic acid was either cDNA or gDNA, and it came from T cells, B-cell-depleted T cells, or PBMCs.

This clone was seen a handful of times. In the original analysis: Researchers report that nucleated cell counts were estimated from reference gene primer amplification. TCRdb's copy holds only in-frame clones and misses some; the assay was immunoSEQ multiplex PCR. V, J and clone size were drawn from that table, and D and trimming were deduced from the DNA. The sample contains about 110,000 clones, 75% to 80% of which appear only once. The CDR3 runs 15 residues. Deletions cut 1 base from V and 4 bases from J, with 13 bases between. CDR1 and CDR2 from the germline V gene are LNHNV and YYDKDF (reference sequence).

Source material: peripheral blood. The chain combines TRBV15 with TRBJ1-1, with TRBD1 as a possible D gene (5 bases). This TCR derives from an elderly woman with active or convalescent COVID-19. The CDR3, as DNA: TGTGCCACCAGCAGAGGCGGGGGAATCTCCACTGAAGCTTTCTTT. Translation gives CATSRGGGISTEAFF.